This T cell receptor beta chain was retrieved from a study of T cell repertoires in cytomegalovirus infection. On the study more broadly: CMV infection plus the matching HLA type was flagged by public TCR beta signatures.

TCRdb reprocessed the reads with MiXCR, giving one entry per CDR3 protein. This repertoire shows hundreds of thousands of distinct CDR3 sequences, around a tenth found once; its top ten account for over 3.5%. CDR1 is DFQATT and CDR2 is SNEGSKA in the germline V gene (reference sequence). There are 16 residues in the CDR3. The ends were cut back, 2 bases at V and 4 bases at J, with 18 bases in the middle. This clonotype was observed at least ten times. This sequence was found in a human donor in good health (CMV status not recorded). Some clones in this sample may be carry-over from other donors' samples. V usage is TRBV20-1 and J usage is TRBJ2-1; either TRBD1 or TRBD2 may fit D (6 bases each). The sample consisted of PBMCs. The CDR3 sequence is CSARPRLRGPYNEQFF. DNA for the CDR3: TGCAGTGCTAGACCGCGCCTTCGGGGGCCGTACAATGAGCAGTTCTTC.